The subject of this entry is one T cell receptor beta chain. Its specificity is not known. Measured with immunoSEQ multiplex PCR; TCRdb has only the in-frame clones, and not every one. The table includes roughly 2,000,000 clones, 80% to 95% detected once. This CDR3 has 16 residues. Germline assignment: CDR1 MNHEY and CDR2 SVGAGI. With V trimmed by 4 bases and J by 7 bases, 9 bases remained unmatched. These data originate in a study of shared clonotypes between healthy human individuals. As for the study in general: CD4 naive and memory got three plates each, CD8 naive two, CD8 memory one.

In the naive CD8 group, cells lacked CD45RO and were positively selected for CCR7, so terminally differentiated effector memory CD45RA+ cells were left out. General observations from the study: It was anticipated that sequencing depth would influence how many clonotypes donors shared. Of the naive CD4 clonotypes, around 5.2% were shared across several donors. Estimated richness was generally greater in naive than memory subsets.

J is TRBJ2-2 and V is TRBV6-5; TRBD2 aligns across 10 bases. This TCR derives from a man aged 18 to 29 in good health. Some clones in this sample may be carry-over from other donors' samples. Material for sequencing was naive CD8+ T cells from PBMCs. The CDR3 nucleotides are TGTGCCAGCAGTTCACAGCGGGAGGGCCGTGGCGGGGAGCTGTTTTTT. Amino acid sequence: CASSSQREGRGGELFF.